Below are 19 T cell receptor beta chains sequenced from a single sample in a study of blood T cell repertoires in COVID-19. Repertoires were generated with immunoSEQ multiplex PCR, while TCRdb's copy carries only in-frame clones and drops some. The sample holds about 21,000 clones; roughly 90% are singletons and the top ten take approximately 19%. Sequenced sample: peripheral blood. The receptors were gathered from a man aged 65-85 years with active COVID-19.

In the case of this clone: The same CDR3 arises from other DNA sequences in this sample as well. The chain carries TRBV6-1 and TRBJ1-2; 7 nucleotides line up with TRBD1. CDR1 is MNHNS and CDR2 is SASEGT in the germline V gene. V lost 0 bases and J lost 2; bases outside the gene matches: 0. This CDR3 is 14 amino acids long. The CDR3 nucleotides are TGTGCCAGCAGTGAAGCAGGGGGCAACTATGGCTACACCTTC. Translating it yields CASSEAGGNYGYTF.

The genes are TRBV20-1 and TRBJ1-1; the D gene is possibly TRBD1 (6 bases). V was shortened by 0 bases and J by 8 bases, with 7 bases between the two germline ends. CDR3 length equals 11 residues. In germline, CDR1 is DFQATT, CDR2 SNEGSKA (reference sequence). The CDR3 sequence: CSARDTGEAFF. DNA of the CDR3: TGCAGTGCTAGAGATACAGGGGAAGCTTTCTTT.

This clone was seen once. The chain combines TRBV29-1 with TRBJ1-1; D not certain. The CDR3 sequence is 13 residues long. Germline V gene data show CDR1 as SQVTM and CDR2 as ANQGSEA. Trimming took 3 bases from V and 0 from J, leaving 8 bases between them. The CDR3 region is CSVEEVLNTEAFF. In DNA form, the CDR3 reads TGCAGCGTTGAGGAGGTTCTGAACACTGAAGCTTTCTTT. The entire variable domain, with the rest obtained from reference TRBV29-1 and TRBJ1-1, is as follows: SAVISQKPSRDICQRGTSLTIQCQVDSQVTMMFWYRQQPGQSLTLIATANQGSEATYESGFVIDKFPISRPNLTFSTLTVSNMSPEDSSIYLCSVEEVLNTEAFFGQGTRLTVV.

Written as DNA, the CDR3 is TGTGCCAGCACCCAGGGAGGCTCCTACAATGAGCAGTTCTTC. This gives the protein CASTQGGSYNEQFF. V is TRBV28 and J is TRBJ2-1, with a tentative D call TRBD2 (6 bases). CDR3 length equals 14 residues. Looked up from germline, CDR1 is MDHEN and CDR2 is SYDVKM. Between the trimmed V and J ends, which lost 7 bases and 0 bases, there was a span of 10 bases.

CDR3 sequence reads: CSVERDREGTEAFF. The DNA for the CDR3 is TGCAGCGTTGAAAGGGACAGGGAGGGCACTGAAGCTTTCTTT. The genes are TRBV29-1 and TRBJ1-1; TRBD1 matches 9 bases. Unmatched junction bases numbered 5, after V lost 2 bases and J lost 4 bases. Germline V gene sequence: CDR1 SQVTM, CDR2 ANQGSEA. This CDR3 region has 14 residues. Complete variable domain (other parts from reference TRBV29-1 and TRBJ1-1): SAVISQKPSRDICQRGTSLTIQCQVDSQVTMMFWYRQQPGQSLTLIATANQGSEATYESGFVIDKFPISRPNLTFSTLTVSNMSPEDSSIYLCSVERDREGTEAFFGQGTRLTVV.

The rearrangement uses TRBV29-1 and TRBJ2-3; 7 bases match TRBD2. Germline values: CDR1 SQVTM, CDR2 ANQGSEA. V shed 5 bases, J shed 4 bases, and the junction held 6 bases outside the gene matches. The CDR3 covers 13 residues. Here the CDR3 reads CSVKTSGADTQYF. The DNA for the CDR3 is TGCAGCGTTAAAACGAGCGGGGCAGATACGCAGTATTTT.

This chain connects TRBV13 to TRBJ1-6, with TRBD1 identical over 7 bases. The V gene end was trimmed by 7 bases and the J gene end by 4 bases; junction bases not matched to a gene: 1. The length of the CDR3 is 13 residues. In germline, CDR1 is PRHDT, CDR2 FYEKMQ (reference sequence). CDR3 in DNA: TGTGCCAGCAACAGGGGATATAATTCACCCCTCCACTTT. Protein sequence: CASNRGYNSPLHF.

In the case of this clone: This likely comes from a read error, as the CDR3 has no conserved phenylalanine or tryptophan at its end. No DNA is shown, since the ends of the CDR3 on it are uncertain; the CDR3 is the one TCRdb lists. The gene calls are TRBV12-3 or TRBV12-4 and TRBJ1-1; no DNA check was done on the table's D call, TRBD1. The CDR3 length is 12 residues, termini included. The CDR3 here is CASSLGQLRVYV.

The chain carries TRBV30 and TRBJ1-1; the D gene is possibly TRBD1 (5 bases). The germline V gene encodes CDR1 GTSNPN and CDR2 SVGIG (reference sequence). V lost 4 bases to trimming and J lost 3 bases, with 12 bases between them. The CDR3 sequence is 13 residues long. The DNA for the CDR3 is TGTGCCTGGACTGGGGGGTGGGACACTGAAGCTTTCTTT. Residues: CAWTGGWDTEAFF.

The chain is built from TRBV11-2 and TRBJ2-1; D perhaps matches TRBD1 (7 bases). This CDR3 has 13 amino acids. Germline V gene data show CDR1 as SGHAT and CDR2 as FQNNGV. The V and J ends lost 8 bases and 8 bases respectively, with 16 bases between them. CDR3 sequence (DNA): TGTGCCAGCCGGCGGAGGGGGCTGGATGAGCAGTTCTTC. Encoded protein: CASRRRGLDEQFF.

This rearrangement joins TRBV6-5 to TRBJ1-1, with 9 nucleotides matching TRBD1. The CDR3 totals 14 residues. The germline V gene encodes CDR1 MNHEY and CDR2 SVGAGI. Trimming cost V 5 bases and J 5 bases; bases outside gene matches: 6. CDR3 residues: CASSPRGQGTEAFF. The CDR3 DNA follows: TGTGCCAGCAGTCCACGCGGACAGGGGACTGAAGCTTTCTTT.

V and J are TRBV13 and TRBJ1-2; D is ambiguous. The CDR3 totals 13 residues. Germline V gene data show CDR1 as PRHDT and CDR2 as FYEKMQ (reference sequence). V was trimmed by 0 bases and J by 5 bases, leaving 7 bases between them. DNA for the CDR3: TGTGCCAGCAGCTTAGGATCAGGTTATGGCTACACCTTC. This sequence encodes CASSLGSGYGYTF. Full variable domain (outside the CDR3, taken from reference TRBV13 and TRBJ1-2): AAGVIQSPRHLIKEKRETATLKCYPIPRHDTVYWYQQGPGQDPQFLISFYEKMQSDKGSIPDRFSAQQFSDYHSELNMSSLELGDSALYFCASSLGSGYGYTFGSGTRLTVV.

J is TRBJ2-3 and V is TRBV5-5, with 7 bases identical to TRBD2. Trimming took 2 bases from V and 2 from J; bases not matched to a gene: 8. The germline V gene encodes CDR1 SGHKS and CDR2 YYEKEE (reference sequence). The CDR3 length is 16 residues. CDR3 sequence: CASSLAGLADTDTQYF. As DNA, the CDR3 is TGTGCCAGCAGCTTAGCAGGGCTAGCGGACACAGATACGCAGTATTTT.

This clone showed up just once. The V and J genes are TRBV2 and TRBJ2-7; 9 bases align to TRBD1. CDR1 is SNHLY and CDR2 is FYNNEI in the germline V gene. The CDR3 length is 18 residues. The V segment lost 8 bases and the J segment 0 bases; nucleotides outside the gene matches: 17. The CDR3 DNA follows: TGTGCCAGCGTCTCATGGGTCGGGACAGGGAAAAGCTCCTACGAGCAGTACTTC. It yields the protein CASVSWVGTGKSSYEQYF.

The chain employs TRBV30 and TRBJ2-5, with 15 bases identical to TRBD2. From germline, CDR1 is GTSNPN and CDR2 SVGIG (reference sequence). V lost 0 bases to trimming and J lost 3 bases; unmatched junction nucleotides: 5. CDR3 length: 17 residues. The CDR3 reads CAWSVWTSGGAEETQYF. The CDR3 nucleotides are TGTGCCTGGAGTGTGTGGACTAGCGGGGGGGCGGAAGAGACCCAGTACTTC.

This clone was seen more than once but under ten times. The V gene is TRBV5-1, the J gene TRBJ2-5; 8 bases are shared with TRBD1. The CDR3 spans 13 residues. The germline V gene has CDR1 SGHRS and CDR2 YFSETQ. J was trimmed by 5 bases and V by 5 bases; bases with no gene match: 5. CDR3 in amino acids: CASSQGARETQYF. Written as DNA, the CDR3 is TGCGCCAGCAGTCAGGGGGCAAGGGAGACCCAGTACTTC.

The chain couples TRBV6-5 to TRBJ2-1; 8 nucleotides align to TRBD1. The CDR3 totals 13 residues. J was trimmed by 14 bases and V by 6 bases; bases with no gene match: 12. Germline V gene data show CDR1 as MNHEY and CDR2 as SVGAGI. DNA for the CDR3: TGTGCCAGCAGGGTGGACAGGGATCGTCGGGAGTTCTTC. Its protein product is CASRVDRDRREFF.

V gene TRBV3-1 (or the pseudogene TRBV3-2) combines with J gene TRBJ2-3; no reliable D call. The CDR3 has 15 residues. The V gene lost 1 base and the J gene lost 5 bases, with 13 bases spanning the gap. Germline CDR1 reads LGHDT; CDR2 reads YNNKEL (reference sequence). CDR3 nucleotides: TGTGCCAGCAGCCAAGTGAATCTTTTTAGAGATACGCAGTATTTT. As protein: CASSQVNLFRDTQYF.

The sample holds a few counts of this clone. The chain has TRBV6-1 and TRBJ1-5; 7 bases line up with TRBD1. Germline CDR1 MNHNS, CDR2 SASEGT. Germline trimming cut 4 bases from V and 2 bases from J; bases unmatched to any gene: 11. CDR3 length: 17 amino acids. The CDR3 sequence: CASSAVPTGMGNQPQHF. The CDR3 DNA sequence: TGTGCCAGCAGTGCCGTCCCGACAGGGATGGGCAATCAGCCCCAGCATTTT.